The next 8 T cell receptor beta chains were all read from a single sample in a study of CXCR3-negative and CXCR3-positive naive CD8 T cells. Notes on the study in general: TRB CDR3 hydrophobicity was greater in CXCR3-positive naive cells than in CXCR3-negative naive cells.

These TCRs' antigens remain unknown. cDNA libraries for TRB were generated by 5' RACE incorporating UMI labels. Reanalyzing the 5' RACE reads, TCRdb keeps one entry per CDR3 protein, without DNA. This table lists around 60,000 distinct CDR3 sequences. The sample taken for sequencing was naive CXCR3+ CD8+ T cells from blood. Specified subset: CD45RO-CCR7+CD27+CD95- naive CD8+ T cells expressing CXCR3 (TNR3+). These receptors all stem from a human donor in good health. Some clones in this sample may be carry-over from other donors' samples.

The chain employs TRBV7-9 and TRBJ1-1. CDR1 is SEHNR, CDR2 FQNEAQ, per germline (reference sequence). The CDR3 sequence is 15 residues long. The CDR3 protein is CASSSKRTVNTEAFF.

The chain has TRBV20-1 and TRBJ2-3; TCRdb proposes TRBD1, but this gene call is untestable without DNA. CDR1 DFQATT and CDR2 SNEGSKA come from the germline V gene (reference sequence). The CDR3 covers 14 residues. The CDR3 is CSATGTVGVDTQYF.

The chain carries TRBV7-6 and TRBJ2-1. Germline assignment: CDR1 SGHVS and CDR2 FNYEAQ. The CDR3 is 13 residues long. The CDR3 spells CASSSLMYNEQFF.

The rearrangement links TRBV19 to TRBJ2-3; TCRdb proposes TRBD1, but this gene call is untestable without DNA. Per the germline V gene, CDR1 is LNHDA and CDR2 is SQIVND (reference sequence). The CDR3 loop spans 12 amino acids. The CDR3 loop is CASQGSTDTQYF.

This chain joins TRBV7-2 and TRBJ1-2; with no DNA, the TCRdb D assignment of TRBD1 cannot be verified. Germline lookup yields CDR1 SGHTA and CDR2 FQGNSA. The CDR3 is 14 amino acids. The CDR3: CASSLGQGSGGYTF.

CDR3 region: CASNVGGSSYEQYF. The chain recombines TRBV12-3 or TRBV12-4 with TRBJ2-7; TCRdb's D gene call, TRBD1, goes unchecked for lack of DNA. CDR3 length equals 14 residues.

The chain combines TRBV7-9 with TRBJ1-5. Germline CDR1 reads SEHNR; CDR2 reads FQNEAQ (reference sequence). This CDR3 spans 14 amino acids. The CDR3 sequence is CASSFGSTNQPQHF.

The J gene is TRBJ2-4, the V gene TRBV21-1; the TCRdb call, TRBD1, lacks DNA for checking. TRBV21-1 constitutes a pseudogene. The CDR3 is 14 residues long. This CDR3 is CASSPPGQRNIQYF.